This T cell receptor beta chain was found in a study of beta chain features in type 1 diabetes. V dropped 2 bases and J dropped 0; count of bases not matched to a gene: 12. The CDR3 has 20 residues. CDR1 is SNHLY, CDR2 FYNNEI, per germline. The sequenced template was cDNA made from the entire isolated RNA. Clones were sequenced by immunoSEQ multiplex PCR, and TCRdb holds only the in-frame ones, with some missing. The sample has 90,000 to 110,000 clones; almost 40% are singletons. Material: stem cell memory CD4+ T cells from blood. The J gene is TRBJ2-1, the V gene TRBV2, with 11 positions matching TRBD2. This TCR was recovered from a woman aged 18-29 years in good health. The CDR3 sequence: CASSEWVYLSGRGSYNEQFF. In nucleotides, the CDR3 is TGTGCCAGCAGTGAATGGGTTTATCTTAGCGGGAGGGGCTCCTACAATGAGCAGTTCTTC.